This T cell receptor beta chain was documented in a study of blood T cell repertoires in COVID-19. This clone occurred once. Profiling relied on immunoSEQ multiplex PCR, and the TCRdb table lists in-frame clones only, not all of them. The data contain over 80,000 clones, 75% of them singletons. This CDR3 has 17 amino acids. Trimming at V came to 3 bases and at J to 2 bases, leaving 7 bases not matched to a gene. The germline V gene has CDR1 KGHDR and CDR2 SFDVKD. V usage is TRBV24-1 and J usage is TRBJ2-2; 8 nucleotides agree with TRBD2. The sequence came from a woman in her fifties or sixties with acute or convalescent COVID-19. Sample: peripheral blood. For the CDR3, the DNA is TGTGCCACCAGTGATCCAAAAGCGGGGGTTAACACCGGGGAGCTGTTTTTT. Amino acids: CATSDPKAGVNTGELFF.